The subject of this entry is one TCR beta chain. These data come from a study of T-cell reconstitution after alpha-beta-depleted transplantation in children. This sample's TCRbeta library carried unique molecular identifier barcodes. TCRdb ran MiXCR on the PCR reads and lists one entry per CDR3 protein. The sample includes about 500,000 distinct CDR3 sequences, around a third of them seen just once. The CDR3 is 16 amino acids. The ends were cut back, 3 bases at V and 7 bases at J, with 19 bases in the middle. The germline V gene has CDR1 LGHNA and CDR2 YSLEER. The rearrangement uses TRBV4-3 and TRBJ2-1, with D possibly matching TRBD2 (6 bases). The TCR sequence derives from a human donor who donated a stem cell graft to a child with aplastic anemia. Sequenced here: PBMCs from the stem cell graft donor, sampled from the stem cell graft. CDR3 in DNA: TGCGCCAGCAGCCAGCTCCGGGACTGGGGTTATAATGAGCAGTTCTTC. Translation gives CASSQLRDWGYNEQFF.